The 21 T cell receptor beta chains in this list originate from one sample, sequenced in a study of beta chain features in type 1 diabetes. The authors reverse transcribed all of the isolated RNA, so sequencing captured expressed TCRB transcripts. The assay was immunoSEQ multiplex PCR, and TCRdb's table has in-frame clones only and misses some. This sample yields more than 60,000 clones, of which roughly 60% are seen a single time; 2.2% belongs to the top ten. The sequenced sample was Tregs from blood. Source of these receptors: a woman aged 18-30 years in good health.

This clone was counted only a few times. The rearrangement joins TRBV5-1 to TRBJ2-6; the D gene is possibly TRBD1 (6 bases). Germline CDR1 reads SGHRS; CDR2 reads YFSETQ. The CDR3 totals 17 residues. The ends were cut back, 3 bases at V and 0 bases at J, with 13 bases in the middle. DNA of the CDR3: TGCGCCAGCAGCTGGACAGCCGTCCCCTCTGGGGCCAACGTCCTGACTTTC. Its translation: CASSWTAVPSGANVLTF.

This chain uses TRBV2 with TRBJ2-1, with a tentative D call TRBD2 (6 bases). The germline CDR1 and CDR2 sequences are SNHLY and FYNNEI. The CDR3 sequence is 13 residues long. Trimming stripped 8 bases from V and 4 bases from J, with 12 bases between. For the CDR3, the DNA is TGTGCCAGCCAACGGGGGAGGTACAATGAGCAGTTCTTC. Its translation is CASQRGRYNEQFF.

The genes are TRBV18 and TRBJ2-2; TRBD1 matches at 7 bases. This CDR3 spans 15 amino acids. V dropped 4 bases and J dropped 1; count of bases not matched to a gene: 3. Germline values: CDR1 KGHSH, CDR2 LQKENI. In DNA, the CDR3 is TGTGCCAGCTCACAAGACAGGGAGAACACCGGGGAGCTGTTTTTT. Translated, it gives CASSQDRENTGELFF.

The chain couples TRBV18 to TRBJ2-7; the D is unclear. V shed 3 bases and J shed 1 base, with 10 bases lying between them. CDR1 is KGHSH, CDR2 LQKENI, per germline. The CDR3 loop spans 14 amino acids. The CDR3 DNA follows: TGTGCCAGCTCACCCAATCGCGGATCCTACGAGCAGTACTTC. Residues: CASSPNRGSYEQYF.

The chain combines TRBV18 with TRBJ1-4; TRBD1 might be the D (6 bases). Germline V gene data show CDR1 as KGHSH and CDR2 as LQKENI. V gave up 4 bases and J gave up 1 base, with 7 bases separating them. This CDR3 has 14 residues. The CDR3 is CASSLRGTNEKLFF. The CDR3 coding sequence is TGTGCCAGCTCACTCAGGGGAACTAATGAAAAACTGTTTTTT.

This chain uses TRBV10-2 with TRBJ2-1; TRBD2 matches 10 bases. Germline V gene lookup returns CDR1 WSHSY and CDR2 SAAADI. The trim removed 6 bases at V and 5 bases at J, leaving 16 bases unmatched. CDR3 length equals 18 residues. CDR3 region: CASRAWVAGGLKDNEQFF. The CDR3 DNA reads TGCGCCAGCAGGGCCTGGGTAGCGGGAGGCCTGAAGGACAATGAGCAGTTCTTC.

This chain links TRBV19 with TRBJ1-5; 7 bases agree with TRBD1. V lost 6 bases, J lost 6 bases, and 5 bases stayed unmatched. CDR3 length: 13 amino acids. Germline V gene sequence: CDR1 LNHDA, CDR2 SQIVND (reference sequence). The DNA for the CDR3 is TGTGCCAGTAGCCCGACAGGGATTCAGCCCCAGCATTTT. This codes for CASSPTGIQPQHF. The whole variable domain, filled in from reference TRBV19 and TRBJ1-5, reads DGGITQSPKYLFRKEGQNVTLSCEQNLNHDAMYWYRQDPGQGLRLIYYSQIVNDFQKGDIAEGYSVSREKKESFPLTVTSAQKNPTAFYLCASSPTGIQPQHFGDGTRLSIL.

V gene TRBV13 combines with J gene TRBJ2-5; tentative D call: TRBD2 (5 bases). V lost 7 bases and J 2 bases, leaving 11 bases between the germline ends. Germline values: CDR1 PRHDT, CDR2 FYEKMQ (reference sequence). This CDR3 has 13 residues. CDR3 sequence reads: CASNRLFQETQYF. CDR3 DNA sequence: TGTGCCAGCAACAGACTATTTCAAGAGACCCAGTACTTC.

This clone showed up just a few times. This chain links TRBV10-3 with TRBJ2-7; 9 bases map to TRBD2. Germline V gene sequence: CDR1 ENHRY, CDR2 SYGVKD. After removal of 10 bases from V and 2 bases from J, the junction contained 9 bases not matched to a gene. This CDR3 contains 14 residues. The CDR3 protein is CATRVAGAPYEQYF. The CDR3 bases are TGTGCCACTAGGGTAGCGGGAGCCCCCTACGAGCAGTACTTC.

J is TRBJ2-7 and V is TRBV6-6; 11 bases are shared with TRBD1. The J segment lost 4 bases and the V segment lost 3 bases, leaving 5 bases of the junction unmatched. Germline assignment: CDR1 MNHNY and CDR2 SVGAGI (reference sequence). The CDR3 has 15 amino acids. CDR3 nucleotides: TGTGCCAGCAGTTATTCTGGACAGGGGGCTTACGAGCAGTACTTC. Translated, it gives CASSYSGQGAYEQYF.

This chain joins TRBV18 and TRBJ2-2; tentative D call: TRBD1 (6 bases). Germline CDR1 and CDR2: KGHSH and LQKENI. This CDR3 has 15 residues. The germline V and J ends were trimmed by 2 bases and 1 base, with 8 bases remaining between them. CDR3 residues: CASSPGTMNTGELFF. CDR3 in DNA: TGTGCCAGCTCACCAGGGACAATGAACACCGGGGAGCTGTTTTTT.

This chain uses TRBV5-1 with TRBJ2-1; D unresolved. The CDR3 contains 13 residues. The V end lost 7 bases, the J end lost 10 bases, and 18 bases lay between the germline ends. Germline V gene data show CDR1 as SGHRS and CDR2 as YFSETQ. For the CDR3, the DNA is TGCGCCAGCCGCCTAGTCCCCGAGGCCGAGCAGTTCTTC. Its translation: CASRLVPEAEQFF.

This clone was recorded a few times. V is TRBV10-3 and J is TRBJ1-2, with 9 bases identical to TRBD1. V lost 2 bases and J lost 6; bases outside the gene matches: 13. CDR3 length equals 17 residues. Germline V CDR1 and CDR2: ENHRY, SYGVKD. CDR3 nucleotides: TGTGCCATCAGTGAGCCGTCCTCTCGGGACAGGGAAAATGGCTACACCTTC. Protein product: CAISEPSSRDRENGYTF.

This clone was picked up a small number of times. V and J are TRBV2 and TRBJ2-1; 10 nucleotides line up with TRBD2. The CDR3 is 14 residues long. With V trimmed by 5 bases and J by 6 bases, 4 bases remained unmatched. From germline, CDR1 is SNHLY and CDR2 FYNNEI. CDR3 amino acids: CASSRLAGFNEQFF. CDR3 DNA: TGTGCCAGCAGTCGACTAGCGGGTTTCAATGAGCAGTTCTTC.

V and J are TRBV6-5 and TRBJ1-2; maybe TRBD1 (6 bases). Germline CDR1 MNHEY, CDR2 SVGAGI. Trimming pared 0 bases from V and 4 bases from J, leaving 15 bases between. The CDR3 has 16 residues. The CDR3 sequence is CASSYSAGALGYGYTF. Here the CDR3 DNA reads TGTGCCAGCAGTTACTCCGCGGGGGCGTTAGGCTATGGCTACACCTTC.

Here the CDR3 reads CASSLRIQGEPYGYTF. For the CDR3, the DNA is TGTGCCAGCAGCCTTCGGATACAAGGAGAGCCCTATGGCTACACCTTC. The V call is TRBV4-2, the J call TRBJ1-2; D ambiguous. The CDR3 consists of 16 residues. The germline V gene encodes CDR1 LGHNA and CDR2 YNFKEQ. V gave up 4 bases and J gave up 4 bases, with 19 bases separating them.

The gene calls are TRBV7-9 and TRBJ1-1; 8 bases match TRBD1. This CDR3 is built from 14 residues. Germline CDR1 is SEHNR and CDR2 is FQNEAQ (reference sequence). The trim removed 6 bases at V and 0 bases at J, leaving 3 bases unmatched. The CDR3 region is CASRTGGLNTEAFF. The CDR3 DNA follows: TGTGCCAGCAGAACAGGGGGTCTGAACACTGAAGCTTTCTTT.

J is TRBJ1-1 and V is TRBV28; no clear D. V was shortened by 4 bases and J by 3 bases, with 3 bases between the two germline ends. The CDR3 extends over 11 amino acids. Per germline, CDR1 MDHEN and CDR2 SYDVKM. The CDR3 protein is CASSSYTEAFF. The CDR3 DNA sequence: TGTGCCAGCAGTTCCTACACTGAAGCTTTCTTT. Variable domain in full (rest from reference TRBV28 and TRBJ1-1): DVKVTQSSRYLVKRTGEKVFLECVQDMDHENMFWYRQDPGLGLRLIYFSYDVKMKEKGDIPEGYSVSREKKERFSLILESASTNQTSMYLCASSSYTEAFFGQGTRLTVV.

This chain uses TRBV6-8 with TRBJ1-5; D unresolved. Trimming removed 7 bases from V and 0 bases from J, with 10 bases in between. The germline gives CDR1 MNHGY, CDR2 SAAAGT. CDR3 size: 14 residues. CDR3 loop: CASTRGGSNQPQHF. The CDR3 DNA follows: TGTGCCAGCACCCGCGGAGGTAGCAATCAGCCCCAGCATTTT.

This clone appeared a few times. The chain employs TRBV10-3 and TRBJ1-1; 7 bases line up with TRBD1. The CDR3 length is 17 residues. Trimming took 0 bases from V and 4 from J; bases not matched to a gene: 11. Germline CDR1 and CDR2: ENHRY and SYGVKD. In DNA, the CDR3 is TGTGCCATCAGTGAGTCGATCTTGAGGGGGCGCCTCACTGAAGCTTTCTTT. This translates into CAISESILRGRLTEAFF.

The chain couples TRBV5-1 to TRBJ1-2; D gene unclear. Per the germline V gene, CDR1 is SGHRS and CDR2 is YFSETQ. CDR3 size: 13 residues. The ends were cut back, 1 base at V and 8 bases at J, with 12 bases in the middle. Here the CDR3 reads CASSLFGGGGYTF. In DNA, the CDR3 is TGCGCCAGCAGCTTGTTCGGCGGAGGCGGCTACACCTTC.